These 24 T cell receptor beta chains came from one sample sequenced in a study of CD8+ T cells in alopecia areata. Reverse transcription of extracted RNA yielded cDNA, which provided the sequencing template. Clones were sequenced by immunoSEQ multiplex PCR, and TCRdb holds only the in-frame ones, with some missing. Of about 250,000 clones listed, 67% are singletons. The sequencing used CD4+ T cells sorted from blood, collected at week 0. The receptors come from a human donor with alopecia areata.

The CDR3 region is CASSLGGSADTQYF. The CDR3, as DNA: TGTGCCAGCAGCTTAGGCGGGTCGGCAGATACGCAGTATTTT. The genes are TRBV7-2 and TRBJ2-3, with D perhaps matching TRBD2 (5 bases). Trimming took 1 base from V and 4 from J, leaving 9 bases between them. This CDR3 has 14 residues. CDR1 and CDR2 (germline): SGHTA, FQGNSA.

This chain links TRBV15 with TRBJ2-5; D is tentatively TRBD1 or TRBD2 (5 bases each). Trimming stripped 0 bases from V and 3 bases from J, with 11 bases between. There are 15 residues in the CDR3. Germline V gene data show CDR1 as LNHNV and CDR2 as YYDKDF (reference sequence). The CDR3, as DNA: TGTGCCACCAGCAGAGAGGGACGTACAGAAGAGACCCAGTACTTC. Residues: CATSREGRTEETQYF.

The rearrangement uses TRBV30 and TRBJ2-3; D possibly matches TRBD1 or TRBD2 (5 bases each). Germline CDR1 reads GTSNPN; CDR2 reads SVGIG (reference sequence). Trimming took off 4 bases at V and 6 bases at J, with 20 bases between the two ends. The CDR3 length is 15 residues. In nucleotides, the CDR3 is TGTGCCTGGAACCGGGACGATCACATTTTTGATACGCAGTATTTT. This codes for CAWNRDDHIFDTQYF.

The chain links TRBV19 to TRBJ1-6; 8 bases match TRBD1. Per germline, CDR1 LNHDA and CDR2 SQIVND (reference sequence). The ends lost 3 bases at V and 12 bases at J; junction bases unmatched: 10. The length of the CDR3 is 15 residues. The CDR3: CASSMTGTGGLPLHF. DNA of the CDR3: TGTGCCAGTAGTATGACCGGGACAGGAGGGTTACCCCTCCACTTT.

The genes are TRBV7-6 and TRBJ1-1, with no clear D. The germline V gene has CDR1 SGHVS and CDR2 FNYEAQ. V lost 4 bases to trimming and J lost 1 base, with 7 bases between them. CDR3 length equals 13 residues. The chain's CDR3 is CASSSDTNTEAFF. The CDR3 DNA follows: TGTGCCAGCAGCTCAGATACGAACACTGAAGCTTTCTTT.

In this sample, this clone turned up once. The chain uses TRBV4-2 and TRBJ2-1; D uncertain. V lost 3 bases to trimming and J lost 7 bases, with 10 bases between them. The germline CDR1 and CDR2 sequences are LGHNA and YNFKEQ. CDR3 length equals 13 residues. The CDR3 nucleotides read TGTGCCAGCAGCCATCCCTCAGTAAATGAGCAGTTCTTC. As protein: CASSHPSVNEQFF.

This clone was detected only a few times. V gene TRBV2 combines with J gene TRBJ2-7, with no clear D. The V end lost 3 bases, the J end lost 0 bases, and 3 bases lay between the germline ends. Germline V gene sequence: CDR1 SNHLY, CDR2 FYNNEI. The CDR3 runs to 12 residues. Here the CDR3 DNA reads TGTGCCAGCAGTGACAGCTCCTACGAGCAGTACTTC. This encodes CASSDSSYEQYF.

This clone appeared a few times. The chain recombines TRBV7-2 with TRBJ1-1; D is possibly TRBD1 (5 bases). The CDR3 covers 14 residues. With 4 bases removed from V and 5 bases from J, the gap between germline ends came to 14 bases. Per the germline V gene, CDR1 is SGHTA and CDR2 is FQGNSA. The CDR3 DNA sequence: TGTGCCAGCAGCTATGGGTCTCGGGGGACTGAAGCTTTCTTT. Amino acids: CASSYGSRGTEAFF.

The J gene is TRBJ2-7, the V gene TRBV7-6, with 7 nucleotides matching TRBD1. V lost 5 bases, J lost 0 bases, and 7 bases stayed unmatched. The germline V gene encodes CDR1 SGHVS and CDR2 FNYEAQ. The CDR3 contains 15 residues. The CDR3 region has the DNA TGTGCCAGCAGCGGCCTCCGGGACAGCTCCTACGAGCAGTACTTC. Amino acid sequence: CASSGLRDSSYEQYF.

Regarding this clone: This CDR3 is also generated by other DNA sequences in the sample. This chain joins TRBV20-1 and TRBJ1-1; D is unclear. CDR1 DFQATT and CDR2 SNEGSKA come from the germline V gene (reference sequence). Trimming took off 1 base at V and 7 bases at J, with 7 bases between the two ends. CDR3 size: 11 residues. In nucleotides, the CDR3 is TGCAGTGCTAGAGTGGACGGTGAAGCTTTCTTT. It yields the protein CSARVDGEAFF.

This clone has at least ten counts. V gene TRBV5-1 combines with J gene TRBJ2-1; D is unclear. CDR1 is SGHRS and CDR2 is YFSETQ in the germline V gene. This CDR3 region has 15 residues. Trimming shortened V by 4 bases and J by 9 bases, and 20 bases separated the two germline ends. CDR3 residues: CASSPDVANGGEQFF. DNA of the CDR3: TGCGCCAGCAGCCCGGACGTGGCGAATGGTGGTGAGCAGTTCTTC.

The table lists this clone with a few counts. J is TRBJ2-7 and V is TRBV30; 12 nucleotides line up with TRBD1. V was pared by 5 bases and J by 2 bases, with 7 bases of the junction left unmatched. CDR1 GTSNPN and CDR2 SVGIG come from the germline V gene (reference sequence). This CDR3 contains 15 residues. The CDR3 sequence: CAWGTGTGGPYEQYF. CDR3 nucleotides: TGTGCCTGGGGAACCGGGACAGGGGGCCCCTACGAGCAGTACTTC.

This chain uses TRBV6-1 with TRBJ1-6, with a tentative D call TRBD1 (6 bases). Deletions cut 6 bases from V and 8 bases from J, with 17 bases between. Germline lookup yields CDR1 MNHNS and CDR2 SASEGT. CDR3 length: 15 residues. Here the CDR3 reads CASSEITGTYSPLHF. CDR3 DNA: TGTGCCAGCAGCGAGATTACAGGGACATATTCACCCCTCCACTTT.

The J gene is TRBJ2-3, the V gene TRBV7-2; D remains ambiguous. With 3 bases removed from V and 5 bases from J, the gap between germline ends came to 9 bases. This CDR3 spans 13 amino acids. Germline-derived CDR1 and CDR2 are SGHTA and FQGNSA. This CDR3 is CASSFSTRDTQYF. Written as DNA, the CDR3 is TGTGCCAGCAGCTTCTCTACTCGAGATACGCAGTATTTT.

The chain is built from TRBV7-2 and TRBJ2-1; tentative D call: TRBD2 (5 bases). CDR1 is SGHTA, CDR2 FQGNSA, per germline. The CDR3 extends over 14 amino acids. V lost 2 bases to trimming and J lost 8 bases, with 13 bases between them. Here the CDR3 DNA reads TGTGCCAGCAGCTTATTTCGGGGTCGGGATGAGCAGTTCTTC. As protein: CASSLFRGRDEQFF.

The chain recombines TRBV4-3 with TRBJ1-6; possibly TRBD1 for D (5 bases). This CDR3 spans 15 amino acids. The ends were cut back, 0 bases at V and 9 bases at J, with 12 bases in the middle. Germline CDR1 is LGHNA and CDR2 is YSLEER. The CDR3 nucleotides are TGCGCCAGCAGCCAAGAAACAAGGGGCGGTTCACCCCTCCACTTT. As protein: CASSQETRGGSPLHF.

The table lists this clone with a few counts. The rearrangement uses TRBV15 and TRBJ2-2; 8 positions match TRBD2. Trimming at V came to 7 bases and at J to 4 bases, leaving 8 bases not matched to a gene. Germline V gene sequence: CDR1 LNHNV, CDR2 YYDKDF (reference sequence). This CDR3 has 15 amino acids. The CDR3 nucleotides read TGTGCCACCAAGACTAGCGAGACGGCCACCGGGGAGCTGTTTTTT. Translation gives CATKTSETATGELFF.

The J gene is TRBJ1-1, the V gene TRBV6-6, with a tentative D call TRBD1 (6 bases). The CDR3 length is 14 residues. Germline assignment: CDR1 MNHNY and CDR2 SVGAGI (reference sequence). Trimming took off 1 base at V and 3 bases at J, with 9 bases between the two ends. The CDR3 DNA sequence: TGTGCCAGCAGTTACTGGACAGCTGACACTGAAGCTTTCTTT. Its protein is CASSYWTADTEAFF.

The V gene is TRBV11-1, the J gene TRBJ2-7; D may be TRBD1 (5 bases). V lost 1 base, J lost 2 bases, and 18 bases lay in between. The CDR3 runs to 17 residues. CDR1 is SGHAT, CDR2 FQDESV, per germline (reference sequence). The CDR3 spells CASSLDSRAAGPYEQYF. CDR3 sequence (DNA): TGTGCCAGCAGCTTAGATAGTCGGGCCGCAGGGCCCTACGAGCAGTACTTC.

This sequence joins TRBV4-2 and TRBJ1-5; D is undetermined. The V gene's germline CDR1 is LGHNA and CDR2 YNFKEQ. The CDR3 is 15 residues long. V lost 0 bases and J 9 bases, leaving 15 bases between the germline ends. In DNA form, the CDR3 reads TGTGCCAGCAGCCAAGATGGTGTCCCGGGTATGCCCCAGCATTTT. Translating it yields CASSQDGVPGMPQHF.

In the case of this clone: Within the sample, other DNA sequences also encode this same CDR3. This chain joins TRBV5-1 and TRBJ2-5; D is unclear. V lost 0 bases to trimming and J lost 5 bases, with 8 bases between them. This CDR3 has 13 amino acids. Germline V gene lookup returns CDR1 SGHRS and CDR2 YFSETQ. The CDR3 DNA reads as TGCGCCAGCAGCTTGGAGGGTGGTGAGACCCAGTACTTC. Its protein product is CASSLEGGETQYF.

V is TRBV7-9 and J is TRBJ1-6; D remains ambiguous. Trimming cost V 1 base and J 6 bases, with 16 bases left between them. CDR1 and CDR2 (germline): SEHNR, FQNEAQ (reference sequence). This CDR3 region has 17 residues. CDR3 DNA sequence: TGTGCCAGCAGCTTAGATCGCTCCCGCAGTTTTAATTCACCCCTCCACTTT. It is translated as CASSLDRSRSFNSPLHF.

This clone was observed a handful of times. This chain uses TRBV2 with TRBJ1-5; TRBD1 agrees at 10 bases. The CDR3 runs 16 residues. V was pared by 4 bases and J by 6 bases, with 9 bases of the junction left unmatched. CDR1 is SNHLY and CDR2 is FYNNEI in the germline V gene. The CDR3 here is CASSGRDRGLGQPQHF. The CDR3 DNA sequence: TGTGCCAGCAGTGGACGCGACAGGGGGCTAGGTCAGCCCCAGCATTTT.

The V gene is TRBV15, the J gene TRBJ2-1; 13 nucleotides match TRBD2. There are 18 residues in the CDR3. Germline CDR1 and CDR2: LNHNV and YYDKDF (reference sequence). Trimming at V came to 6 bases and at J to 3 bases, leaving 11 bases not matched to a gene. The CDR3 loop reads CATRTGLAGVPSYNEQFF. DNA of the CDR3: TGTGCCACCAGGACCGGACTAGCGGGGGTTCCCAGCTACAATGAGCAGTTCTTC.